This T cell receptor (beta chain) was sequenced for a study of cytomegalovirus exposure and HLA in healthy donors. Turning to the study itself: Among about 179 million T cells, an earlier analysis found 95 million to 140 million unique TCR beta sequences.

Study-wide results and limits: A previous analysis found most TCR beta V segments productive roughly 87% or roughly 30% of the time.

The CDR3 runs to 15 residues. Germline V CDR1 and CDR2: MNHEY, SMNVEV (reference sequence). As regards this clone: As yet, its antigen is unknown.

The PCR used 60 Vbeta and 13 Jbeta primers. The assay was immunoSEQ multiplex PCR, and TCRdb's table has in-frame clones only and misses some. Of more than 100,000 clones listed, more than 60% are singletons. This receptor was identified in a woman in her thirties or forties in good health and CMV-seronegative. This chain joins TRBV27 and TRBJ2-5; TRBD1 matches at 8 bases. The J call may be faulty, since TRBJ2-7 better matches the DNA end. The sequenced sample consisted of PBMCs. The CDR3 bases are TGTGCCAGCAGGATGGGACAGGAGAGCTCCTACGAGCAGTACTTC. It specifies CASRMGQESSYEQYF.